Below, 20 T cell receptor beta chains from the same sample are listed, as sequenced in a study of control samples from healthy donors and cancer patients. Sequencing used immunoSEQ multiplex PCR; TCRdb keeps in-frame clones, though not all of them. Found here are roughly 100,000 clones, around 90% of them singletons; the top ten hold under 3%. Sequenced material: blood. These TCRs come from a woman aged 18-35 years in good health.

The chain couples TRBV4-1 to TRBJ1-1; no reliable D call. The CDR3 loop spans 14 amino acids. Trimming removed 2 bases from V and 4 bases from J, with 11 bases in between. Germline CDR1 and CDR2: MGHRA and YSYEKL. This CDR3 is CASSQSGWGTEAFF. Here the CDR3 DNA reads TGCGCCAGCAGCCAATCGGGATGGGGCACTGAAGCTTTCTTT.

V usage is TRBV5-1 and J usage is TRBJ1-2; the D is unclear. Per germline, CDR1 SGHRS and CDR2 YFSETQ. This CDR3 has 12 residues. Trimming stripped 2 bases from V and 8 bases from J, with 10 bases between. As DNA, the CDR3 is TGCGCCAGCAGCTTCGGGGAAGTCGGCTACACCTTC. Protein product: CASSFGEVGYTF.

This rearrangement joins TRBV20-1 to TRBJ1-1; D gene unclear. The CDR3 sequence is 10 residues long. Looked up from germline, CDR1 is DFQATT and CDR2 is SNEGSKA (reference sequence). The V end was cut by 3 bases, the J end by 7 bases, with 6 bases between. In DNA, the CDR3 is TGCAGTGCTAGTTGGGGTGAAGCTTTCTTT. It yields the protein CSASWGEAFF.

The rearrangement links TRBV19 to TRBJ2-6, with 7 positions matching TRBD1. V lost 5 bases and J lost 4; bases outside the gene matches: 5. Looked up from germline, CDR1 is LNHDA and CDR2 is SQIVND (reference sequence). The CDR3 is 15 amino acids. CDR3 sequence: CASSRQGSGANVLTF. CDR3 DNA: TGTGCCAGTAGTCGACAGGGCTCCGGGGCCAACGTCCTGACTTTC.

Details on this clone: This sample includes further DNA sequences coding for the same CDR3. The rearrangement uses TRBV11-3 and TRBJ2-3; D uncertain. Germline CDR1 SGHNT, CDR2 YENEEA. This CDR3 has 11 amino acids. V dropped 5 bases and J dropped 7 bases, with 7 bases sitting between them. The CDR3 protein is CASSQTNTQYF. In DNA form, the CDR3 reads TGTGCCAGCAGCCAAACGAATACGCAGTATTTT.

This chain joins TRBV30 and TRBJ1-2; the match to TRBD1 covers 9 bases. V gave up 3 bases and J gave up 4 bases; unmatched junction bases: 9. The CDR3 length is 15 residues. The germline V gene has CDR1 GTSNPN and CDR2 SVGIG (reference sequence). In nucleotides, the CDR3 is TGTGCCTGGAGCCACTCCGGGACAGGGACCTATGGCTACACCTTC. Its protein product is CAWSHSGTGTYGYTF.

The CDR3 here is CASSLVVAGGPVPAKTQYF. The CDR3 DNA follows: TGTGCCAGCAGCTTGGTGGTAGCGGGGGGGCCCGTTCCAGCAAAGACCCAGTACTTC. The chain uses TRBV5-5 and TRBJ2-5; 11 nucleotides line up with TRBD2. Germline CDR1 and CDR2: SGHKS and YYEKEE (reference sequence). This CDR3 region has 19 residues. V lost 0 bases and J lost 6; bases outside the gene matches: 16.

The V and J genes are TRBV9 and TRBJ2-7, with TRBD1 as a possible D gene (6 bases). Deletions cut 4 bases from V and 6 bases from J, with 14 bases between. In germline, CDR1 is SGDLS, CDR2 YYNGEE. The CDR3 covers 13 residues. In DNA, the CDR3 is TGTGCCAGCAGCCCAACCCTGGACAGCGAGCAGTACTTC. This gives the protein CASSPTLDSEQYF.

J is TRBJ1-2 and V is TRBV7-9; the D gene is possibly TRBD1 (5 bases). Germline V gene sequence: CDR1 SEHNR, CDR2 FQNEAQ (reference sequence). This CDR3 has 15 residues. Trimming stripped 7 bases from V and 2 bases from J, with 17 bases between. CDR3 nucleotide sequence: TGTGCCAGCACCAGATATCAGGGTTCAAACTATGGCTACACCTTC. It is translated as CASTRYQGSNYGYTF.

CDR3 coding DNA: TGTGCCAGCAGTGGATACAGGGGAAGACGAGAAAAACTGTTTTTT. Protein sequence: CASSGYRGRREKLFF. The chain has TRBV25-1 and TRBJ1-4, with 7 bases aligning to TRBD1. The V and J ends lost 4 bases and 8 bases, in that order; junction bases with no gene match: 10. Per germline, CDR1 MGHDK and CDR2 SYGVNS. CDR3 length: 15 amino acids.

The chain links TRBV6-5 to TRBJ1-4; tentative D call: TRBD1 (5 bases). V shed 5 bases and J shed 5 bases, with 12 bases lying between them. The CDR3 extends over 14 amino acids. CDR1 and CDR2 (germline): MNHEY, SVGAGI. The CDR3 sequence: CASSPGLTNEKLFF. CDR3 sequence (DNA): TGTGCCAGCAGTCCGGGGCTTACAAATGAAAAACTGTTTTTT.

The CDR3 protein is CASSSTDRVNEKLFF. The CDR3 DNA is TGTGCCAGCAGTTCAACAGACAGGGTTAATGAAAAACTGTTTTTT. This chain links TRBV28 with TRBJ1-4; TRBD1 matches 7 bases. This CDR3 comprises 15 residues. The V gene's germline CDR1 is MDHEN and CDR2 SYDVKM. With 4 bases clipped from V and 4 bases from J, the junction kept 6 bases outside the gene matches.

The chain combines TRBV6-1 with TRBJ2-4; possibly TRBD2 for D (5 bases). The CDR3 loop spans 15 amino acids. Germline assignment: CDR1 MNHNS and CDR2 SASEGT. Trimming stripped 1 base from V and 3 bases from J, with 10 bases between. The CDR3 protein is CASSEGARVKNIQYF. In nucleotides, the CDR3 is TGTGCCAGCAGTGAAGGAGCGAGGGTCAAAAACATTCAGTACTTC.

In this sample, this clone turned up once. The CDR3 loop is CASSQWQGGFYEQYF. The CDR3 DNA reads as TGCGCCAGCAGCCAGTGGCAGGGGGGTTTCTACGAGCAGTACTTC. The gene calls are TRBV4-3 and TRBJ2-7, with D perhaps TRBD1 (7 bases). This CDR3 has 15 amino acids. V lost 3 bases to trimming and J lost 3 bases, with 15 bases between them. The V gene's germline CDR1 is LGHNA and CDR2 YSLEER.

V gene TRBV21-1 combines with J gene TRBJ1-4. TRBV21-1 is marked as a pseudogene. This CDR3 has 14 residues. This CDR3 is CASSVRVYNEKLFF. CDR3 coding DNA: TGTGCCAGCAGCGTCCGGGTCTATAATGAAAAACTGTTTTTT.

By share, this clone ranks as medium-sized. The CDR3: CAWSGGGRYTGELFF. The CDR3, as DNA: TGTGCCTGGAGTGGGGGCGGCCGCTACACCGGGGAGCTGTTTTTT. The chain joins TRBV30 to TRBJ2-2; D perhaps matches TRBD1 (5 bases). The length of the CDR3 is 15 residues. In germline, CDR1 is GTSNPN, CDR2 SVGIG (reference sequence). V dropped 1 base and J dropped 3 bases, with 12 bases sitting between them.

The rearrangement uses TRBV3-1 (or the pseudogene TRBV3-2) and TRBJ2-3, with 9 positions matching TRBD2. CDR3 size: 16 residues. Germline loops: CDR1 LGHDT, CDR2 YNNKEL (reference sequence). The trim removed 4 bases at V and 0 bases at J, leaving 5 bases unmatched. The CDR3 nucleotides are TGTGCCAGCAGCCGATTAGCGGGGGCTAGCACAGATACGCAGTATTTT. Its translation is CASSRLAGASTDTQYF.

The chain couples TRBV30 to TRBJ2-3; D not resolved. This CDR3 is built from 13 residues. Germline loops: CDR1 GTSNPN, CDR2 SVGIG (reference sequence). V was clipped by 0 bases and J by 5 bases, with 9 bases between them. CDR3 amino acids: CAWSVLLQDTQYF. CDR3 nucleotides: TGTGCCTGGAGTGTACTTCTGCAAGATACGCAGTATTTT.

This chain joins TRBV28 and TRBJ1-1; tentatively, D is TRBD1 (6 bases). The CDR3 extends over 11 amino acids. CDR1 and CDR2 (germline): MDHEN, SYDVKM. Trimming removed 8 bases at V and 6 bases at J, with 10 bases between. In DNA form, the CDR3 reads TGTGCCAGCCAGGGGTTCCCTGAAGCTTTCTTT. This sequence encodes CASQGFPEAFF.

The rearrangement links TRBV6-5 to TRBJ2-2, with 7 bases aligning to TRBD2. V was pared by 7 bases and J by 3 bases, with 5 bases of the junction left unmatched. Germline-derived CDR1 and CDR2 are MNHEY and SVGAGI. This CDR3 has 14 residues. DNA for the CDR3: TGTGCCAGCATTCGACTAGCTTACACCGGGGAGCTGTTTTTT. Protein: CASIRLAYTGELFF.